This T cell receptor beta chain was profiled in a study of molecular identifiers for immune sequencing clone quantification. Study findings and constraints: Because of identical TCR molecules sharing a barcode, sizes of highly expanded clones could be underestimated. Naive cells had under 1% of molecules in clones above 20 RNA copies, effectors over 99%.

About this clonotype itself: What it binds is not known.

Making the bulk TCR libraries relied on previously described methods and listed TCR primers. Using its own MiXCR run on the PCR reads, TCRdb lists one record per CDR3 protein. The sample records 350,000 or so distinct CDR3 sequences, about a fifth being singletons. Researchers sorted naive CD8 T cells as cells that were CD8+CD4-CCR7+CD45RA+. The germline V gene has CDR1 GTSNPN and CDR2 SVGIG (reference sequence). Between the trimmed V and J ends, which lost 0 bases and 1 base, there was a span of 12 bases. This CDR3 region has 15 residues. The TCR sequence derives from a human donor in good health. Some libraries in this study had Jurkat cell RNA spiked in. The V and J genes are TRBV30 and TRBJ2-5; maybe TRBD1 (5 bases). Sequenced sample: naive CD8+ T cells from blood, with Jurkat cell RNA spiked in. The sample's subset: FACS-sorted CD8+CD4-CCR7+CD45RA+ naive T cells. CDR3 sequence: CAWSVGAGAQETQYF. The CDR3, as DNA: TGTGCCTGGAGTGTTGGGGCAGGAGCCCAAGAGACCCAGTACTTC.